This TCR beta chain was recovered during a study of blood T cells in healthy people across ages. Together with a sample-barcoded 5' primer, a J-beta primer mix was included in a second PCR lasting roughly 6 to 12 cycles. TCRdb re-analysed the 5' RACE reads in MiXCR, keeping a single row per CDR3 protein. The sample lists fewer than 700,000 distinct CDR3 sequences; less than 60% were seen once. The sequence derives from a man aged 80 or over in good health. The sample taken for sequencing was blood.

CDR3 coding DNA: TGTGCCACCAGCAGAGGTACAGGGGGCTATGGCTACACCTTC. Residues: CATSRGTGGYGYTF. The chain recombines TRBV15 with TRBJ1-2; 8 nucleotides match TRBD1. Germline V gene lookup returns CDR1 LNHNV and CDR2 YYDKDF (reference sequence). After removal of 1 base from V and 4 bases from J, the junction contained 2 bases not matched to a gene. CDR3 length: 14 amino acids.